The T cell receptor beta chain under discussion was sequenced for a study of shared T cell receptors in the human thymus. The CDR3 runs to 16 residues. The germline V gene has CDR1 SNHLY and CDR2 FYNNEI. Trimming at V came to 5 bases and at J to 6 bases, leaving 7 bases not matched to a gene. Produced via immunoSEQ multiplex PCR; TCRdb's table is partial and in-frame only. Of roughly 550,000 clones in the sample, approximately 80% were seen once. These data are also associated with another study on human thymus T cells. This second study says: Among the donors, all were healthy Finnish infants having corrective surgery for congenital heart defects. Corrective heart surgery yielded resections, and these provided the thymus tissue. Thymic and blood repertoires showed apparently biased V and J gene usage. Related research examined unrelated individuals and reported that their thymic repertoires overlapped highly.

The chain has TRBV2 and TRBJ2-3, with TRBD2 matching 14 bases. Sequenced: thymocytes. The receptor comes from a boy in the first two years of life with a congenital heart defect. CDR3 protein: CASSPLGLAGVDTQYF. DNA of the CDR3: TGTGCCAGCAGTCCCCTGGGACTAGCGGGAGTGGATACGCAGTATTTT.